A single sample is the source of the 11 T cell receptor beta chains below, sequenced in a study of identical twins. TCRdb independently ran MiXCR on the 5' RACE reads; one entry per CDR3 protein. The profile shows under 900,000 distinct CDR3 sequences, around an eighth of them singletons. These same records also appear under a second study, on yellow fever vaccine responses in identical twins.

What was sequenced was PBMCs. These receptors came from a woman between 18 and 29 years old in good health.

The V call is TRBV7-9, the J call TRBJ2-1; D gene uncertain. The CDR3 runs to 14 residues. Germline V gene data show CDR1 as SEHNR and CDR2 as FQNEAQ (reference sequence). Trimming left V 3 bases short and J 2 bases short, with 8 bases between. Here the CDR3 DNA reads TGTGCCAGCAGCTTTACACAGCCCTACAATGAGCAGTTCTTC. It is translated as CASSFTQPYNEQFF.

This sequence joins TRBV29-1 and TRBJ2-5; possibly TRBD1 or TRBD2 for D (5 bases each). CDR3 length: 13 amino acids. CDR1 is SQVTM, CDR2 ANQGSEA, per germline. Trimming pared 7 bases from V and 4 bases from J, leaving 16 bases between. The CDR3 sequence is CSAYSGTSETQYF. CDR3 in DNA: TGCAGCGCCTACTCGGGGACGTCAGAGACCCAGTACTTC.

V is TRBV7-8 and J is TRBJ2-3, with 10 positions matching TRBD2. CDR3 length: 15 amino acids. Trimming cost V 2 bases and J 3 bases; bases outside gene matches: 2. Germline assignment: CDR1 SGHVS and CDR2 FQNEAQ. CDR3 coding DNA: TGTGCCAGCAGCTTAAGCGGGAGGGTAACAGATACGCAGTATTTT. Translation: CASSLSGRVTDTQYF.

This clonotype was seen only a few times. This chain's CDR3 is CASSTRGTPKTPYNSPLHF. DNA of the CDR3: TGTGCCAGCAGTACGCGTGGGACACCAAAAACTCCATATAATTCACCCCTCCACTTT. V and J are TRBV28 and TRBJ1-6, with D possibly matching TRBD1 (6 bases). The V gene lost 5 bases and the J gene lost 4 bases, with 24 bases spanning the gap. Germline CDR1 is MDHEN and CDR2 is SYDVKM. The CDR3 runs 19 residues.

The chain combines TRBV29-1 with TRBJ2-1, with D possibly TRBD1 on 6 matching bases. Trimming removed 5 bases from V and 5 bases from J, with 10 bases in between. Germline CDR1 is SQVTM and CDR2 is ANQGSEA. The CDR3 sequence is 12 residues long. The CDR3 DNA reads as TGCAGCGTTAAACAGGGAAACAATGAGCAGTTCTTC. Translated, it gives CSVKQGNNEQFF.

This clonotype has more than one count but fewer than ten. This chain uses TRBV27 with TRBJ2-7, with 13 bases lining up with TRBD2. V was pared by 2 bases and J by 4 bases, with 14 bases of the junction left unmatched. Germline values: CDR1 MNHEY, CDR2 SMNVEV (reference sequence). This CDR3 has 19 amino acids. CDR3 coding DNA: TGTGCCAGCAGTTTAGACGGCCCTTGGACTAGCGGGAGATTGTACGAGCAGTACTTC. The encoded protein is CASSLDGPWTSGRLYEQYF.

The chain employs TRBV29-1 and TRBJ2-1; 8 positions agree with TRBD2. CDR3 length equals 12 residues. Per germline, CDR1 SQVTM and CDR2 ANQGSEA. CDR3 loop: CTAAGGYNEQFF. The CDR3 region has the DNA TGCACCGCGGCGGGGGGCTACAATGAGCAGTTCTTC.

The rearrangement links TRBV27 to TRBJ2-3; D unresolved. The CDR3 spans 16 residues. V was pared by 5 bases and J by 1 base, with 16 bases between. The germline V gene has CDR1 MNHEY and CDR2 SMNVEV (reference sequence). CDR3 nucleotide sequence: TGTGCCAGCAGTCCCTTGACACCCGCGGGCACAGATACGCAGTATTTT. The encoded protein is CASSPLTPAGTDTQYF.

The chain carries TRBV12-3 or TRBV12-4 and TRBJ2-3, with a possible D match to TRBD2 (5 bases). The germline V and J ends were trimmed by 1 base and 1 base, with 15 bases remaining between them. The CDR3 has 17 amino acids. DNA for the CDR3: TGTGCCAGCAGTTTAGGGCCGCGGGTGAGAGGCACAGATACGCAGTATTTT. This translates into CASSLGPRVRGTDTQYF.

This clonotype was found a few times. The chain uses TRBV5-1 and TRBJ2-2; D unclear. CDR1 is SGHRS, CDR2 YFSETQ, per germline. Trimming took 1 base from V and 2 from J, leaving 9 bases between them. This CDR3 has 15 amino acids. The CDR3 nucleotides are TGCGCCAGCAGCTTGTGGACCTACAACACCGGGGAGCTGTTTTTT. This codes for CASSLWTYNTGELFF.

This clonotype was observed a few times. This chain uses TRBV7-9 with TRBJ2-2; D is unresolved. This CDR3 is 14 amino acids long. Trimming stripped 5 bases from V and 2 bases from J, with 9 bases between. Germline CDR1 reads SEHNR; CDR2 reads FQNEAQ (reference sequence). The CDR3 protein is CASSPKGNTGELFF. The CDR3 DNA reads TGTGCCAGCAGCCCCAAGGGAAACACCGGGGAGCTGTTTTTT.